This TCR beta chain emerged from a study of shared clonotypes between healthy human individuals. Study information: The study drew on a couple of women and a few men aged 18 to 49 as donors.

Study-level findings and limits: Rarefaction revealed incomplete sorted-subset sequencing despite large depth. As a rule, naive subsets had a larger estimated richness than memory subsets.

Per the germline V gene, CDR1 is SGHRS and CDR2 is YFSETQ. V gave up 0 bases and J gave up 5 bases, with 12 bases separating them. This CDR3 contains 15 residues. The repertoire was sequenced with immunoSEQ multiplex PCR; TCRdb's copy has only in-frame clones and lacks some. This table holds more than 2,000,000 clones, 85% to 95% found once. Researchers partitioned CD4+ cells into CD45RA+ naive and CD45RA-negative memory subsets. A remark on this clone: Its antigen remains unknown.

The sample taken for sequencing was naive CD4+ T cells from PBMCs. Subset noted: CD45RA+ positively selected. The V call is TRBV5-1, the J call TRBJ2-1; tentatively, D is TRBD1 or TRBD2 (5 bases each). The sequence was collected from a man younger than 35 in good health. Some clones in this sample may be carry-over from other donors' samples. The CDR3: CASSLEGRGHNEQFF. DNA for the CDR3: TGCGCCAGCAGCTTGGAGGGGAGAGGACACAATGAGCAGTTCTTC. The full variable domain, in which reference TRBV5-1 and TRBJ2-1 provide the parts outside the CDR3, is KAGVTQTPRYLIKTRGQQVTLSCSPISGHRSVSWYQQTPGQGLQFLFEYFSETQRNKGNFPGRFSGRQFSNSRSEMNVSTLELGDSALYLCASSLEGRGHNEQFFGPGTRLTVL.